This T cell receptor (beta chain) was captured by sequencing in a study of regulatory T cells in long-lasting Graves disease. Overall study context: Patients with new Graves' disease had used antithyroid drugs below 3 months. Regarding the study as a whole: Because few samples were included, accuracy may have been lower.

Sample time point: newly diagnosed GD, antithyroid drugs for less than 3 months. PBMC-extracted RNA yielded the TCR library. The CDR3 covers 13 residues. V lost 0 bases, J lost 3 bases, and 5 bases lay in between. Looked up from germline, CDR1 is MNHEY and CDR2 is SVGAGI. In building TCR beta libraries, iRepertoire HTBI primers were used together with Arm-PCR of CDR3 regions. Each CDR3 protein is one row after TCRdb ran MiXCR on the multiplex PCR reads. This sample has 680,000 or so distinct CDR3 sequences; around 17% occur once, and the top ten carry 18%. In its sample, this clonotype was seen many times. What it recognizes is unknown. This sample also appeared in a second study, on T cells in Graves' hyperthyroidism and ophthalmopathy. That source adds: Initially, a first-round RT-PCR of the TCR CDR3 employed the HTBI primer set. Most thyroid clonotypes that were expanded above 0.001 also turned up in blood.

This chain connects TRBV6-5 to TRBJ1-1; no reliable D call. This material consisted of peripheral blood mononuclear cells (PBMCs), taken at new diagnosis, from a patient treated with antithyroid drugs. The receptor was isolated from a young woman with Graves disease. In nucleotides, the CDR3 is TGTGCCAGCAGTTACTCGCTGGACACTGAAGCTTTCTTT. It yields the protein CASSYSLDTEAFF.